This T cell receptor (beta chain) was obtained from a study of post-analysis software for immune sequencing data. Overall study context: The patients showed relapsing-remitting, secondary progressive and progressive-relapsing multiple sclerosis courses.

Built from TCR beta cDNA, the libraries had unique molecular identifiers in them. One entry per CDR3 protein, called by TCRdb with MiXCR from the PCR reads. The table lists 740,000 or so distinct CDR3 sequences, roughly half of them singletons, with approximately 4.5% in the top ten. Sequencing was performed on blood. The origin of this receptor is a girl aged 10 to 17 with multiple sclerosis.

The CDR3 loop is CASSYNRGQNTEAFF. The CDR3 nucleotides are TGTGCCAGCAGCTACAACAGGGGGCAGAACACTGAAGCTTTCTTT. The chain is built from TRBV6-5 and TRBJ1-1; 9 positions agree with TRBD1. V gave up 6 bases and J gave up 1 base; unmatched junction bases: 6. The V gene's germline CDR1 is MNHEY and CDR2 SVGAGI. The CDR3 length is 15 residues.